The rows below give T cell receptor beta chains drawn from one sample of a study of PD-1 blockade in classical Hodgkin lymphoma. Here immunoSEQ multiplex PCR was the method, and the copy in TCRdb shows in-frame clones only, minus some. Here the sample spans tens of thousands of clones, around 80% being singletons. The source was peripheral blood mononuclear cells (PBMCs), collected before the second cycle of nivolumab. These receptors were collected from a human donor with classical Hodgkin lymphoma. Each CDR3 is given with its conserved first and last residue. Fields, in order: J gene, V gene, clone size, D gene, CDR3 protein, CDR3 DNA. A D gene is named only where the DNA matches it firmly. Some rows mark clone size as missing; the rest say once, few, many or name a class of expanded clone.

TRBJ2-5,TRBV9,few,-,CASSVDTSKGETQYF,TGTGCCAGCAGCGTAGATACTAGCAAGGGAGAGACCCAGTACTTC
TRBJ1-5,TRBV4-1,-,-,CASSFDRTGNQPQHF,TGCGCCAGCAGCTTTGACCGGACGGGGAATCAGCCCCAGCATTTT
TRBJ2-4,TRBV9,-,-,CASSASHHLGNIQYF,TGTGCCAGCAGCGCCTCCCACCACTTGGGAAACATTCAGTACTTC
TRBJ2-3,TRBV19,-,-,CASSTSNLGGDTQYF,TGTGCCAGTAGTACGTCCAATTTGGGAGGAGATACGCAGTATTTT
TRBJ1-6,TRBV5-1,-,-,CASSLGSVGAANSPLHF,TGCGCCAGCAGCTTGGGGTCTGTTGGGGCAGCTAATTCACCCCTCCACTTT
TRBJ2-1,TRBV11-3,few,-,CASSLAWGSYNEQFF,TGTGCCAGCAGCTTAGCCTGGGGGTCCTACAATGAGCAGTTCTTC
TRBJ2-3,TRBV30,-,-,CAWSRRSAGDTQYF,TGTGCCTGGAGTAGGAGATCCGCTGGCGATACGCAGTATTTT
TRBJ2-1,TRBV4-2,few,TRBD2,CASSQDGLAAYNEQFF,TGTGCCAGCAGCCAAGATGGACTAGCGGCGTACAATGAGCAGTTCTTC
TRBJ1-1,TRBV7-6,many,-,CASSAGTEAFF,TGTGCCAGCTCCGCAGGGACTGAAGCTTTCTTT
TRBJ2-1,TRBV19,once,-,CASTRTAGARNEQFF,TGTGCCAGTACTCGGACCGCCGGGGCACGAAATGAGCAGTTCTTC
TRBJ1-2,TRBV7-9,-,-,CASSPGDGLDIYGYTF,TGTGCCAGCAGCCCGGGGGACGGACTTGACATCTATGGCTACACCTTC
TRBJ2-2,TRBV5-1,-,TRBD2,CASSQGVIAGAGELFF,TGCGCCAGCAGCCAGGGCGTGATAGCGGGAGCCGGGGAGCTGTTTTTT
TRBJ1-1,TRBV14,-,-,CASSQITGRAFF,TGTGCCAGCAGCCAGATTACAGGGAGAGCTTTCTTT
TRBJ2-1,TRBV5-6,-,-,CASSSGQRAHNEQFF,TGTGCCAGCAGCTCAGGACAGAGAGCGCACAATGAGCAGTTCTTC
TRBJ1-1,TRBV9,-,TRBD1,CASSRGQESGATEAFF,TGTGCCAGCAGTAGAGGACAGGAGTCAGGGGCCACTGAAGCTTTCTTT
TRBJ2-1,TRBV15,-,-,CATSAQDEQFF,TGTGCCACCAGCGCTCAGGATGAGCAGTTCTTC
TRBJ1-3,TRBV28,-,-,CASSLSGGNTIYF,TGTGCCAGCAGTTTAAGCGGAGGAAACACCATATATTTT
TRBJ2-7,TRBV7-8,-,TRBD1,CASSKPGGEQYF,TGTGCCAGCAGCAAGCCAGGGGGAGAGCAGTACTTC
TRBJ2-1,TRBV27,-,TRBD1,CASSSPRGRGDNEQFF,TGTGCCAGCAGTTCTCCCAGGGGGAGAGGTGACAATGAGCAGTTCTTC
TRBJ1-3,TRBV15,-,-,CATSRARGAGNTIYF,TGTGCCACCAGCAGGGCCCGGGGAGCTGGAAACACCATATATTTT
TRBJ1-1,TRBV14,-,-,CASSQEGGNTEAFF,TGTGCCAGCAGCCAAGAAGGGGGGAACACTGAAGCTTTCTTT
TRBJ2-1,TRBV5-1,-,-,CASSLEGASLPGDEQFF,TGCGCCAGCAGCTTGGAAGGGGCAAGCTTACCTGGCGATGAGCAGTTCTTC
TRBJ2-4,TRBV11-2,few,-,CASSLVPGVNIQYF,TGTGCCAGCAGCTTAGTTCCTGGAGTGAACATTCAGTACTTC
TRBJ2-7,TRBV10-3,few,-,CAISESGPYEQYF,TGTGCCATCAGTGAGTCCGGCCCCTACGAGCAGTACTTC
TRBJ2-1,TRBV5-1,-,TRBD2,CASSLSTGGSYNEQFF,TGCGCCAGCAGCTTGTCAACGGGGGGCTCCTACAATGAGCAGTTCTTC
TRBJ2-1,TRBV30,-,TRBD1,CAWSGTGNSYNEQFF,TGTGCCTGGAGTGGGACAGGGAACTCCTACAATGAGCAGTTCTTC
TRBJ2-7,TRBV15,-,-,CATSVLSEQYF,TGTGCCACCAGCGTCCTCAGCGAGCAGTACTTC
TRBJ2-1,TRBV30,-,-,CAWSTVYNEQFF,TGTGCCTGGAGCACCGTCTACAATGAGCAGTTCTTC
TRBJ1-1,TRBV5-4,-,-,CASQRGAFSEAFF,TGTGCCAGCCAACGAGGGGCATTTTCTGAAGCTTTCTTT
TRBJ2-1,TRBV5-6,-,TRBD2,CASSPRLAGNEQFF,TGTGCCAGCAGCCCCCGGCTAGCGGGCAATGAGCAGTTCTTC
TRBJ1-1,TRBV9,-,TRBD1,CASSPRTGGLTEAFF,TGTGCCAGCAGCCCCCGGACAGGGGGCCTCACTGAAGCTTTCTTT
TRBJ2-1,TRBV5-1,-,-,CASSPSGLGRALHEQFF,TGCGCCAGCAGCCCCTCCGGGCTAGGCCGCGCCTTGCATGAGCAGTTCTTC
TRBJ2-6,TRBV5-1,-,TRBD1,CASRAGTGGANVLTF,TGCGCCAGCAGGGCCGGGACAGGTGGGGCCAACGTCCTGACTTTC
TRBJ2-7,TRBV27,-,TRBD2,CASSSGGKGREQYF,TGTGCCAGCAGTTCGGGGGGTAAAGGGCGCGAGCAGTACTTC
TRBJ2-6,TRBV10-3,-,-,CAISGLPSGANVLTF,TGTGCCATCAGTGGGCTTCCCTCTGGGGCCAACGTCCTGACTTTC
TRBJ2-2,TRBV19,-,TRBD2,CASSRGLAGTTGELFF,TGTGCCAGTAGTAGGGGACTAGCGGGAACCACCGGGGAGCTGTTTTTT
TRBJ1-2,TRBV4-2,-,-,CASSTINYGYTF,TGTGCCAGCAGCACGATAAACTATGGCTACACCTTC
TRBJ1-3,TRBV5-1,few,TRBD1,CASSPTGGLSGNTIYF,TGCGCCAGCAGCCCGACAGGGGGTTTATCAGGAAACACCATATATTTT
TRBJ2-1,TRBV6-5,-,-,CASSNLGDNEQFF,TGTGCCAGCAGTAATCTAGGCGACAATGAGCAGTTCTTC
TRBJ1-2,TRBV5-1,-,-,CASSLDWQGIGYTF,TGCGCCAGCAGCTTGGATTGGCAGGGGATTGGCTACACCTTC
TRBJ2-3,TRBV2,-,-,CAILAGIGPRSYF,TGTGCCATTTTGGCCGGGATTGGCCCCCGGTCGTATTTT
TRBJ1-2,TRBV5-5,once,-,CASSSQPGYGYTF,TGTGCCAGCAGCTCCCAGCCGGGCTATGGCTACACCTTC
TRBJ1-3,TRBV9,-,TRBD1,CASSAPGGSGNTIYF,TGTGCCAGCAGCGCCCCAGGGGGATCGGGAAACACCATATATTTT
TRBJ2-3,TRBV7-3,-,-,CASSLGPADQHRYAVF,TGTGCCAGCAGCTTAGGCCCAGCGGACCAGCACAGATACGCAGTATTT
TRBJ1-6,TRBV30,once,-,CAWIRKQGNSPLHF,TGTGCCTGGATTAGGAAACAGGGAAATTCACCCCTCCACTTT
TRBJ1-4,TRBV18,-,-,CASSPLSRGAFNEKLFF,TGTGCCAGCTCACCCCTTAGTCGGGGGGCGTTTAATGAAAAACTGTTTTTT
TRBJ2-1,TRBV7-6,-,-,CASSLDATHNEQFF,TGTGCCAGCAGCTTAGATGCCACCCACAATGAGCAGTTCTTC
TRBJ1-1,TRBV14,-,-,CASSQVSGTEAFF,TGTGCCAGCAGCCAAGTTTCGGGGACTGAAGCTTTCTTT
TRBJ2-2,TRBV7-9,-,-,CAGVGTGELFF,TGTGCCGGGGTGGGCACCGGGGAGCTGTTTTTT
TRBJ1-2,TRBV5-1,few,-,CASSLGQGARTYGYTF,TGCGCCAGCAGCTTGGGTCAAGGGGCCCGTACCTATGGCTACACCTTC
TRBJ1-1,TRBV29-1,-,-,CSVEAQMNTEAFF,TGCAGCGTTGAGGCACAGATGAACACTGAAGCTTTCTTT
TRBJ1-5,TRBV6-5,-,-,CASSYSFGGHQPQHF,TGTGCCAGCAGTTACTCGTTTGGGGGGCATCAGCCCCAGCATTTT
TRBJ1-5,TRBV5-4,few,TRBD1,CASSLVPRGQGIASNQPQHF,TGTGCCAGCAGCTTGGTTCCACGGGGACAGGGAATCGCTAGCAATCAGCCCCAGCATTTT